This T cell receptor (beta chain) was documented in a study of T cell repertoires in cytomegalovirus infection. Study-level information: Recently identified HLA-C-restricted CMV epitopes were used, and well-studied HLA-B-restricted CMV epitopes were used as well. Carrying CMV and the relevant HLA type showed in public TCR beta signatures. The study, taken as a whole, reports: CMV-specific TCR beta clonotypes restricted by HLA-C were the ones dominating the ex vivo response. Summed public TCR beta family frequency identified CMV carriers bearing the relevant HLA.

This clonotype was observed many times. No antigen is known for it. V was trimmed by 7 bases and J by 8 bases, leaving 22 bases between them. This CDR3 has 15 amino acids. Per the germline V gene, CDR1 is SGHTA and CDR2 is FQGNSA. TCRdb called the reads again in MiXCR, with one record for every CDR3 protein. The table records about 280,000 distinct CDR3 sequences, less than 25% of them present only once. The TCR was taken from a human donor in good health (CMV status not recorded). Some clones in this sample may be carry-over from other donors' samples. The gene calls are TRBV7-2 and TRBJ2-3; possibly TRBD2 for D (7 bases). The sequencing used cultured PBMCs, collected from culture after CMV antigen stimulation. The CDR3 sequence is CASTAIGGGPGTQYF. Written as DNA, the CDR3 is TGTGCCAGCACCGCTATAGGGGGAGGGCCAGGTACGCAGTATTTT.